The next 12 T cell receptor beta chains were all read from a single sample in a study of T cell clonality in common variable immunodeficiency. Measured with immunoSEQ multiplex PCR; TCRdb has only the in-frame clones, and not every one. The record shows 25,000 to 35,000 clones for this sample, with no singletons present. These TCRs' antigens remain unknown. General study results and limits: Reportedly, TCR beta sequences from common variable immunodeficiency showed fewer deletions and N-nucleotide insertions.

The sample taken for sequencing was peripheral blood mononuclear cells. These receptors all stem from a human donor with common variable immunodeficiency.

The sample holds a few counts of this clone. The CDR3 end lies 3 residues beyond the end of the read and is filled in from the germline J gene. The chain is built from TRBV7-2 and TRBJ1-2, with 9 bases lining up with TRBD1. There are 15 residues in the CDR3. Germline trimming cut 1 base from V and 6 bases from J; bases unmatched to any gene: 6. In germline, CDR1 is SGHTA, CDR2 FQGNSA. The CDR3 is CASSLGGTGSDGYTF. The covered CDR3 bases are TGTGCCAGCAGCTTAGGTGGGACAGGGTCTGATGGC. The full variable domain, its missing parts supplied by reference TRBV7-2 and TRBJ1-2, is GAGVSQSPSNKVTEKGKDVELRCDPISGHTALYWYRQSLGQGLEFLIYFQGNSAPDKSGLPSDRFSAERTGGSVSTLTIQRTQQEDSAVYLCASSLGGTGSDGYTFGSGTRLTVV.

The table lists this clone with many counts. The DNA ends 3 residues before the CDR3 does, and the rest of the CDR3 is filled in from the germline J gene. The chain couples TRBV20-1 to TRBJ2-5, with D possibly being TRBD1 (5 bases). Germline V gene lookup returns CDR1 DFQATT and CDR2 SNEGSKA (reference sequence). V shed 0 bases and J shed 5 bases, with 13 bases lying between them. The CDR3 has 14 residues. CDR3 loop: CSARDGWGAETQYF. CDR3 DNA (partial): TGCAGTGCTAGAGACGGGTGGGGCGCGGAGACC.

This clone was seen a handful of times. The read ends 3 residues shy of where the CDR3 ends; the end is completed using the germline J gene. This chain links TRBV19 with TRBJ1-5; tentatively, D is TRBD1 (5 bases). The V gene's germline CDR1 is LNHDA and CDR2 SQIVND (reference sequence). The CDR3 loop spans 15 amino acids. The V gene lost 3 bases and the J gene lost 0 bases, with 9 bases spanning the gap. The sequenced part of the CDR3 DNA is TGTGCCAGTAGTATTACAGGCTATAGCAATCAGCCC. Amino acid sequence: CASSITGYSNQP. The CDR3, in full, reads CASSITGYSNQPQHF.

This clone was observed many times. The read terminates 3 residues ahead of where the CDR3 ends, so the germline J gene completes it. The chain links TRBV20-1 to TRBJ2-1; D might be TRBD2 (6 bases). V was clipped by 5 bases and J by 3 bases, with 14 bases between them. The CDR3 is 14 residues long. In germline, CDR1 is DFQATT, CDR2 SNEGSKA (reference sequence). Partial CDR3 DNA: TGCAGTGCTCGTTCCGGGACTTACTACAATGAG. Translation: CSARSGTYYNE. In full, the CDR3 is CSARSGTYYNEQFF.

This clone was counted ten times or more. CDR3 protein: CSARGTGERVTQYF. The part of the CDR3 DNA that was read is TGCAGTGCTAGGGGAACAGGGGAAAGGGTGACC. The rearrangement links TRBV20-1 to TRBJ2-5, with 7 nucleotides matching TRBD1. Sequencing ends 3 residues short of the CDR3 end; the germline J gene provides the rest. J was trimmed by 7 bases and V by 3 bases; bases with no gene match: 11. This CDR3 has 14 amino acids. Germline lookup yields CDR1 DFQATT and CDR2 SNEGSKA (reference sequence).

This clone has a count of ten or more. The read stops 3 residues short of the end of the CDR3; the missing end is completed from the germline J gene. The genes are TRBV6-1 and TRBJ2-5; 7 positions agree with TRBD2. The CDR3 is 15 residues long. Unmatched junction bases numbered 7, after V lost 4 bases and J lost 2 bases. CDR1 is MNHNS and CDR2 is SASEGT in the germline V gene. CDR3 DNA, as far as it was read: TGTGCCAGCAGTGGAGGCGGGAGCGGACAAGAGACC. Its protein is CASSGGGSGQET. The CDR3 in its entirety is CASSGGGSGQETQYF.

This clone was counted between two and nine times. Sequencing ends 3 residues short of the CDR3 end; the germline J gene provides the rest. The chain has TRBV7-9 and TRBJ2-3; D is perhaps TRBD2 (5 bases). CDR1 is SEHNR and CDR2 is FQNEAQ in the germline V gene (reference sequence). The CDR3 totals 13 residues. V lost 7 bases, J lost 1 base, and 9 bases lay in between. The sequenced CDR3 bases are TGTGCCAGCACGTCGAGGGGCACAGATACG. Translation gives CASTSRGTDT. The full CDR3 is CASTSRGTDTQYF.

On this clone itself: The read halts 3 residues ahead of the CDR3 end, with the missing end drawn from the germline J gene. The V gene is TRBV2, the J gene TRBJ2-1; TRBD2 matches 8 bases. CDR1 is SNHLY and CDR2 is FYNNEI in the germline V gene. CDR3 length: 15 amino acids. V shed 3 bases and J 3 bases; nucleotides not matched to a gene: 4. The CDR3: CASSEGAGGYNEQFF. The sequenced CDR3 bases are TGTGCCAGCAGTGAGGGGGCGGGAGGCTACAATGAG.

This clone has a count of ten or more. Read data end 3 residues before the CDR3 end; the end is taken from the germline J gene. The chain links TRBV4-1 to TRBJ2-2; TRBD2 aligns across 9 bases. Germline CDR1 reads MGHRA; CDR2 reads YSYEKL. J was trimmed by 4 bases and V by 4 bases; bases with no gene match: 10. The CDR3 runs 17 residues. CDR3 DNA, as far as it was read: TGCGCCAGCAGCCTTACTCGTAGCGGGAGCATCACCGGGGAG. Its translation: CASSLTRSGSITGE. The full CDR3 is CASSLTRSGSITGELFF.

In its sample, this clone was seen a few times. CDR3 amino acids: CASRGGSSYEQYF. Partial CDR3 DNA: TGTGCCAGCAGAGGCGGGAGCTCCTACGAG. The rearrangement uses TRBV2 and TRBJ2-7, with 7 nucleotides matching TRBD2. The missing CDR3 end, 3 residues past where the read stops, is filled in from the germline J gene. Germline CDR1 SNHLY, CDR2 FYNNEI. The trim removed 6 bases at V and 0 bases at J, leaving 2 bases unmatched. The CDR3 loop spans 13 amino acids.

This clone has ten or more counts. The DNA ends 3 residues before the CDR3 does, and the rest of the CDR3 is filled in from the germline J gene. V gene TRBV5-6 combines with J gene TRBJ2-4, with TRBD1 identical over 8 bases. Germline-derived CDR1 and CDR2 are SGHDT and YYEEEE. Germline trimming cut 5 bases from V and 5 bases from J; bases unmatched to any gene: 6. CDR3 length: 14 amino acids. The CDR3 loop reads CASSGQGRQNIQYF. CDR3 bases read: TGTGCCAGCAGTGGACAGGGCCGGCAAAACATT.

This clone was picked up many times. The read stops 3 residues short of the end of the CDR3; the missing end is completed from the germline J gene. The chain couples TRBV18 to TRBJ2-1; 14 positions match TRBD2. This CDR3 comprises 15 residues. The J segment lost 8 bases and the V segment lost 4 bases, leaving 4 bases of the junction unmatched. CDR1 and CDR2 from the germline V gene are KGHSH and LQKENI. The sequenced part of the CDR3 DNA is TGTGCCAGCTCACGACTAGCGGGAGGGCCGGATGAG. Translation: CASSRLAGGPDE. The CDR3, in full, reads CASSRLAGGPDEQFF.